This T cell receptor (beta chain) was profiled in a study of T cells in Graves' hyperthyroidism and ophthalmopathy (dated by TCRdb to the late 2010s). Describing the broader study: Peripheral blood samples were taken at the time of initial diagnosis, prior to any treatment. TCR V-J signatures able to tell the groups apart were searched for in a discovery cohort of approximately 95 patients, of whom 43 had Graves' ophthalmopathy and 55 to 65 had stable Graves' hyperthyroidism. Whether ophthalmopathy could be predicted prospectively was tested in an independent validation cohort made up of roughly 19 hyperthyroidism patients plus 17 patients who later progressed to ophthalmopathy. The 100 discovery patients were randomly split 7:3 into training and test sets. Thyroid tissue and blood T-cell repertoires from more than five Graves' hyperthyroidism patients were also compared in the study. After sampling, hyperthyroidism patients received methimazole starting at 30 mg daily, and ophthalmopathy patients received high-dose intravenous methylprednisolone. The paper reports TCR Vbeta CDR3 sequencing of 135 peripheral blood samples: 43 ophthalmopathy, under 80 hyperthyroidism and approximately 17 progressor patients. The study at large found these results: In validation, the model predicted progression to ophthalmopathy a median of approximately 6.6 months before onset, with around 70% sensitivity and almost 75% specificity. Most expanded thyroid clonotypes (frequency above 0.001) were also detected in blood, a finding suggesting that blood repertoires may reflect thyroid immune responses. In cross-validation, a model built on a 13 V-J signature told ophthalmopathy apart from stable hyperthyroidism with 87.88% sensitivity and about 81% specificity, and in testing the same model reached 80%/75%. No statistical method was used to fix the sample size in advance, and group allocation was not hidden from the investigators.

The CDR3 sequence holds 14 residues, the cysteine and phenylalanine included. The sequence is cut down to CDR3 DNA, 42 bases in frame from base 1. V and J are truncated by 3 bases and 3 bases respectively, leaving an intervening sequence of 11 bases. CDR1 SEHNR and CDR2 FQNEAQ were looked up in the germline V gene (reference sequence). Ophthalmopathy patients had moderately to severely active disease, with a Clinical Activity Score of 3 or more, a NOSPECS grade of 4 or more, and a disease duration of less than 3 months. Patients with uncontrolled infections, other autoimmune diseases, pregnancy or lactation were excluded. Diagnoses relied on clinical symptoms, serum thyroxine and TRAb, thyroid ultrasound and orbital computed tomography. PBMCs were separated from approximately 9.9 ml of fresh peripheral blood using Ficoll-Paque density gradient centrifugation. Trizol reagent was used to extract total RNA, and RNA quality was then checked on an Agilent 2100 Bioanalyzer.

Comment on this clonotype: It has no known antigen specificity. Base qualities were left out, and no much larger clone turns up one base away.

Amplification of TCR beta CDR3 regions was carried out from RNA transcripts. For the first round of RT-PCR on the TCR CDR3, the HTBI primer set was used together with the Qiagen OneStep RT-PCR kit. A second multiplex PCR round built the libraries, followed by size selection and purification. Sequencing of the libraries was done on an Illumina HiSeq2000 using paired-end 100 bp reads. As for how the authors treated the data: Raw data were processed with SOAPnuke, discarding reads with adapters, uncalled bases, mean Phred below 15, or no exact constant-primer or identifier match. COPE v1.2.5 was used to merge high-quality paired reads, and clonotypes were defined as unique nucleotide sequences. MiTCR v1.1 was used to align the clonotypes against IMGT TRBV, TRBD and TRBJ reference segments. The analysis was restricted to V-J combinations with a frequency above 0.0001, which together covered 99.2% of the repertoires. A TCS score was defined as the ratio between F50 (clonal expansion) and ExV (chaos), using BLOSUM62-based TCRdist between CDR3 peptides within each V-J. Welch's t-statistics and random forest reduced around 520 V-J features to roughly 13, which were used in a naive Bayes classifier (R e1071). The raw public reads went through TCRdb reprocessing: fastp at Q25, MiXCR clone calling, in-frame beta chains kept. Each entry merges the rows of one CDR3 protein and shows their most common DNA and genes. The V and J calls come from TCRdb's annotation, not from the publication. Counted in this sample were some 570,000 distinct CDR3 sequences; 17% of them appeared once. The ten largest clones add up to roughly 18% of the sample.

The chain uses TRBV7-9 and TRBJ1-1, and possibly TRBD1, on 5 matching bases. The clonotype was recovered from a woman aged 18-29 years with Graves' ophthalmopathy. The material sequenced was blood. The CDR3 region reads CASSLQGRYTEAFF. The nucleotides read TGTGCCAGCAGCTTGCAGGGAAGGTACACTGAAGCTTTCTTT.